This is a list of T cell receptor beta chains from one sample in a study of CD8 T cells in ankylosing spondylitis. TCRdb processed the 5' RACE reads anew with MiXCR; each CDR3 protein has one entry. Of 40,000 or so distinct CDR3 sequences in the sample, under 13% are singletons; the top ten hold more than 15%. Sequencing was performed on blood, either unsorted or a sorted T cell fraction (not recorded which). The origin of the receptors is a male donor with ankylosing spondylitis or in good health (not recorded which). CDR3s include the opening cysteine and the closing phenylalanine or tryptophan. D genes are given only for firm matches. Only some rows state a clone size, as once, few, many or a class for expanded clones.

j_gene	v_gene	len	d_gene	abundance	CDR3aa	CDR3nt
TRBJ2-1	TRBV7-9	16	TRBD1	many	CASSSWDRPFYSEQFF	TGTGCCAGCAGCTCCTGGGACAGGCCGTTCTATAGTGAGCAGTTCTTC
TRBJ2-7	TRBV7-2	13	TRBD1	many	CASRDRSTYEQYF	TGTGCCAGCCGGGACAGATCTACCTACGAGCAGTACTTC
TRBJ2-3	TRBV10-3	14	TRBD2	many	CAISLTSGRDTQYF	TGTGCCATCAGCCTGACTAGCGGGAGGGATACGCAGTATTTT
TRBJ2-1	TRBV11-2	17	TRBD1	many	CASSLDPGTGGLDEQFF	TGTGCCAGCAGCTTAGACCCCGGGACAGGGGGCTTGGATGAGCAGTTCTTC
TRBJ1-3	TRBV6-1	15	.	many	CASSPRRASGNTIYF	TGTGCCAGCAGTCCGAGACGGGCCTCTGGAAACACCATATATTTT
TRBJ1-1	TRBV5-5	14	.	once	CASSFLPENTEAFF	TGTGCCAGCAGCTTTCTCCCCGAGAACACTGAAGCTTTCTTT
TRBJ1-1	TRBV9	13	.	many	CASSGLDGGEAFF	TGTGCCAGCAGCGGACTTGACGGGGGGGAAGCTTTCTTT
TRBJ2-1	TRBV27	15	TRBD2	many	CASSSLDSGRYEQFF	TGTGCCAGCAGTTCCTTGGATAGCGGGAGGTATGAGCAGTTCTTC
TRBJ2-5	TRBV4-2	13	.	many	CASSQDVWETQYF	TGTGCCAGCAGCCAAGACGTTTGGGAGACCCAGTACTTC
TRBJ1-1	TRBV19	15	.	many	CASSQPGQSVTEAFF	TGTGCCAGTAGCCAGCCGGGACAATCGGTCACTGAAGCTTTCTTT
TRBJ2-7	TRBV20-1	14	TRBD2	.	CSAFTSGSSYEQYF	TGCAGTGCATTCACTAGCGGGTCCTCCTACGAGCAGTACTTC
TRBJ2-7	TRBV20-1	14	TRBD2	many	CSARGSGRVEEQYF	TGCAGTGCTAGAGGTAGCGGGAGGGTTGAGGAGCAGTACTTC
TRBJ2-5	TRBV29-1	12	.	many	CSVGEGRETQYF	TGCAGCGTTGGCGAGGGCCGAGAGACCCAGTACTTC
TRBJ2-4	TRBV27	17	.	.	CASSAYVGQPAKNIQYF	TGTGCCAGCAGTGCATATGTCGGGCAGCCAGCCAAAAACATTCAGTACTTC
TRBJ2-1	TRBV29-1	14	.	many	CSQGGRGPYNEQFF	TGCAGCCAAGGGGGTCGGGGACCCTACAATGAGCAGTTCTTC
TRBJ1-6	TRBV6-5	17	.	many	CASSYSRGPGVNSPLHF	TGTGCCAGCAGTTACTCGAGAGGTCCTGGGGTGAATTCACCCCTCCACTTT
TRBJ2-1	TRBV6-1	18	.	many	CASKNGLEYGAAYNEQFF	TGTGCCAGCAAAAACGGGCTCGAGTACGGGGCGGCCTACAATGAGCAGTTCTTC
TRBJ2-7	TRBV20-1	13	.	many	CSAGPTASNEQYF	TGCAGTGCTGGGCCCACGGCCTCCAACGAGCAGTACTTC
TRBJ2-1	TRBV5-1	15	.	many	CASSFPTGSYNEQFF	TGCGCCAGCAGTTTCCCGACAGGTAGCTACAATGAGCAGTTCTTC
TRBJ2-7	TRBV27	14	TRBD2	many	CASSPSGRGGEQYF	TGTGCCAGCAGTCCCAGCGGGAGGGGGGGCGAGCAGTACTTC
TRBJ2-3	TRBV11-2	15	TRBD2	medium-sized	CASSLGGGRATTQYF	TGTGCCAGCAGCTTAGGCGGCGGGAGGGCCACTACGCAGTATTTT
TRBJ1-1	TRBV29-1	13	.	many	CSVEDYRVGEAFF	TGCAGCGTTGAAGATTACAGGGTTGGTGAAGCTTTCTTT
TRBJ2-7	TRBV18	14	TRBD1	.	CASSPGTVTYEQYF	TGTGCCAGCTCACCAGGGACAGTTACGTACGAGCAGTACTTC
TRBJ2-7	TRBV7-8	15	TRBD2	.	CASSPGVAGGREQYF	TGTGCCAGCAGCCCCGGGGTAGCGGGAGGCCGCGAGCAGTACTTC
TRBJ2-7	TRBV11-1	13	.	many	CASSPNRDYEQYF	TGTGCCAGCAGCCCAAACCGGGACTACGAGCAGTACTTC
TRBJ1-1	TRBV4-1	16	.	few	CASSQVSSRADTEAFF	TGCGCCAGCAGCCAAGTGAGTAGCAGGGCCGACACTGAAGCTTTCTTT
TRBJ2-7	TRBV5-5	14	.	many	CASSSGPISYEQYF	TGTGCCAGCAGCTCAGGACCTATCTCCTACGAGCAGTACTTC
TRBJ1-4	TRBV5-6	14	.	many	CASSLSGLGEKLFF	TGTGCCAGCAGCTTATCAGGGTTGGGTGAAAAACTGTTTTTT
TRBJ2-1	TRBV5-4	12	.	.	CASSLNYNEQFF	TGTGCCAGCAGCTTAAACTACAATGAGCAGTTCTTC
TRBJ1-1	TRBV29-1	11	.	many	CSVDLFPEAFF	TGCAGCGTTGATCTATTTCCTGAAGCTTTCTTT
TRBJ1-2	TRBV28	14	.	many	CASSPGGQIYGYTF	TGTGCCAGCAGTCCCGGCGGACAGATCTATGGCTACACCTTC
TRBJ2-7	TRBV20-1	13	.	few	CSARMQNGDEQYF	TGCAGTGCTAGAATGCAGAACGGGGACGAGCAGTACTTC
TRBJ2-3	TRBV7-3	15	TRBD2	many	CASSFSGRGPDTQYF	TGTGCCAGCAGTTTTAGCGGGAGAGGGCCAGATACGCAGTATTTT
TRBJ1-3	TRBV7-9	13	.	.	CASSLASGNTIYF	TGTGCCAGCAGCTTAGCCTCTGGAAACACCATATATTTT
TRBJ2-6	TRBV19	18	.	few	CASSISIVGAAGANVLTF	TGTGCCAGTAGCATATCCATAGTAGGGGCTGCTGGGGCCAACGTCCTGACTTTC
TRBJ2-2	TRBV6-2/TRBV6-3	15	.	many	CASSYLRANTGELFF	TGTGCCAGCAGTTATTTGAGAGCGAACACCGGGGAGCTGTTTTTT
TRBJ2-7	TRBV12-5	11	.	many	CASGSGLDPYF	TGTGCTAGTGGTTCGGGTCTGGACCCTTACTTC
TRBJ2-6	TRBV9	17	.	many	CASSIRDQSSGANVLTF	TGTGCCAGCAGTATCAGGGATCAAAGCTCTGGGGCCAACGTCCTGACTTTC
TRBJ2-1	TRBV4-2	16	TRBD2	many	CASSQGLAGGRYEQFF	TGTGCCAGCAGCCAAGGTCTAGCGGGAGGTAGATATGAGCAGTTCTTC
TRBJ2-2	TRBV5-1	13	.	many	CASRELFAGELFF	TGCGCCAGCAGGGAACTCTTTGCCGGGGAGCTGTTTTTT
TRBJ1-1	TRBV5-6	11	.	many	CASSLRGEAFF	TGTGCCAGCAGCTTGAGGGGTGAAGCTTTCTTT
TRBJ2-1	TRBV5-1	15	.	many	CASREDYSSYNEQFF	TGCGCCAGCAGGGAGGATTATAGCTCCTACAATGAGCAGTTCTTC
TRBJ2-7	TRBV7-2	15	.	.	CASSFDSDRRYEQYF	TGTGCCAGCAGCTTCGACTCGGACCGGCGGTACGAGCAGTACTTC
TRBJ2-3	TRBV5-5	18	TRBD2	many	CASSAYRAAGGPTDTQYF	TGTGCCAGCAGCGCCTACCGGGCGGCGGGAGGGCCGACAGATACGCAGTATTTT
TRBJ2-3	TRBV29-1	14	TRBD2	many	CSVSRGSPEDTQYF	TGCAGCGTTTCTCGCGGGAGTCCCGAAGATACGCAGTATTTT
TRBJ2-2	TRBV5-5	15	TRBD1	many	CASSPTGAITGELFF	TGTGCCAGCAGCCCAACAGGGGCTATCACCGGGGAGCTGTTTTTT
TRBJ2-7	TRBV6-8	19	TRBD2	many	CASSYSKGLAGEVGYEQYF	TGTGCCAGCAGTTACTCAAAGGGACTAGCGGGAGAGGTGGGCTACGAGCAGTACTTC
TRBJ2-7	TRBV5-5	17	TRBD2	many	CASSLRLVAGEGYEQYF	TGTGCCAGCAGCTTGAGGTTGGTAGCGGGAGAGGGCTACGAGCAGTACTTC
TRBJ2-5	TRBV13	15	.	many	CASSLLIQGGGTQYF	TGTGCCAGCAGCTTATTGATCCAGGGGGGGGGGACCCAGTACTTC
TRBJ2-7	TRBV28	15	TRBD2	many	CASRPGTSLPSEQYF	TGTGCCAGCAGACCCGGGACTAGTCTCCCCAGCGAGCAGTACTTC
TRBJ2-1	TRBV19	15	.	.	CASSPVSVGGDEQFF	TGTGCCAGTAGTCCGGTTAGTGTCGGGGGAGATGAGCAGTTCTTC
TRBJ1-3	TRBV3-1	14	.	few	CASSNERGGNTIYF	TGTGCCAGCAGCAACGAGAGAGGAGGAAACACCATATATTTT
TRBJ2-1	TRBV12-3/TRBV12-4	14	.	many	CASSLGQPNNEQFF	TGTGCCAGCAGTTTAGGCCAGCCCAACAATGAGCAGTTCTTC
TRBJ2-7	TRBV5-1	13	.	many	CASSLTGEYEQYF	TGCGCCAGCAGCTTGACGGGTGAATACGAGCAGTACTTC